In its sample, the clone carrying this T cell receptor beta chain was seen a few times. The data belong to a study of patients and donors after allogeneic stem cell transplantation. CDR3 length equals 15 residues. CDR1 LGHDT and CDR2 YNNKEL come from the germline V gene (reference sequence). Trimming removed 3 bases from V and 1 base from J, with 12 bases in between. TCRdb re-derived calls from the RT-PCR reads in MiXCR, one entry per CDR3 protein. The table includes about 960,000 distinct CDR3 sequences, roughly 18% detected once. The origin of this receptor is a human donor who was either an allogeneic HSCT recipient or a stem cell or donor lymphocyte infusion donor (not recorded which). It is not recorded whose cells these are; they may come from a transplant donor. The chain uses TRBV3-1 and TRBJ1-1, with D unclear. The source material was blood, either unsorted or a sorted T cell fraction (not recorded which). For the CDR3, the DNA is TGTGCCAGCAGCCACCCGGGAAAGACGAACACTGAAGCTTTCTTT. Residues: CASSHPGKTNTEAFF.